Below are 32 T cell receptor beta chains sequenced from a single sample in a study of cytomegalovirus exposure and HLA in healthy donors. PCR employed 60 Vbeta and 13 Jbeta primers. Libraries were prepared by immunoSEQ multiplex PCR; TCRdb keeps only in-frame clonotypes and omits some of them. Among fewer than 95,000 clones listed, roughly four fifths were seen once. The material sequenced was PBMCs. Receptor source: a young man in good health and CMV-seronegative.

This chain uses TRBV5-1 with TRBJ1-1; a possible D gene is TRBD1 (5 bases). CDR1 and CDR2 from the germline V gene are SGHRS and YFSETQ. The CDR3 covers 15 residues. V lost 1 base and J lost 2, with 12 bases in between. The CDR3 bases are TGCGCCAGCAGCTTGAAAAGAGGGACTAACACTGAAGCTTTCTTT. This codes for CASSLKRGTNTEAFF.

With regard to this clone: At one of its ends the junction is not consistent with the germline gene, which may arise from a read error. CDR3: CASSLAGSSNQPQPF. The CDR3 DNA sequence: TGTGCCAGCAGCTTAGCGGGCAGCTCAAATCAGCCCCAGCCTTTT. The chain employs TRBV7-9 and TRBJ1-5; D ambiguous. The CDR3 contains 15 residues. Germline V gene lookup returns CDR1 SEHNR and CDR2 FQNEAQ (reference sequence).

This chain connects TRBV5-1 to TRBJ1-2, with TRBD1 matching 8 bases. The germline gives CDR1 SGHRS, CDR2 YFSETQ. J gave up 3 bases and V 4 bases, and 5 bases lay outside the gene matches. The CDR3 covers 14 residues. The CDR3 DNA reads as TGCGCCAGCAGCACGTCGACAGGGGACTATGGCTACACCTTC. Translation gives CASSTSTGDYGYTF.

This clone was recorded only once. The sample has other DNA sequences that encode this CDR3 too. The gene calls are TRBV9 and TRBJ2-3; maybe TRBD2 (7 bases). V dropped 0 bases and J dropped 1 base, with 12 bases sitting between them. CDR1 is SGDLS, CDR2 YYNGEE, per germline. This CDR3 region has 16 residues. CDR3 sequence: CASSVGRGAGTDTQYF. In DNA form, the CDR3 reads TGTGCCAGCAGCGTAGGACGGGGGGCTGGCACAGATACGCAGTATTTT.

V gene TRBV7-9 combines with J gene TRBJ2-3, with a weak D call TRBD2 (6 bases). Per the germline V gene, CDR1 is SEHNR and CDR2 is FQNEAQ (reference sequence). The CDR3 extends over 13 amino acids. Trimming shortened V by 5 bases and J by 5 bases, and 11 bases separated the two germline ends. Here the CDR3 reads CASSRDGGDTQYF. CDR3 nucleotide sequence: TGTGCCAGCAGCCGGGACGGGGGAGATACGCAGTATTTT.

CDR3 in DNA: TGCGCCAGCAGCCTACACGGGACAGGAGCGGGAGGGCCGAGGAATGAGCAGTTCTTC. This sequence encodes CASSLHGTGAGGPRNEQFF. This rearrangement joins TRBV5-1 to TRBJ2-1; 10 bases line up with TRBD2. CDR3 length: 19 amino acids. V was pared by 4 bases and J by 7 bases, with 20 bases of the junction left unmatched. Germline-derived CDR1 and CDR2 are SGHRS and YFSETQ. The variable domain in full, completed from reference TRBV5-1 and TRBJ2-1, reads KAGVTQTPRYLIKTRGQQVTLSCSPISGHRSVSWYQQTPGQGLQFLFEYFSETQRNKGNFPGRFSGRQFSNSRSEMNVSTLELGDSALYLCASSLHGTGAGGPRNEQFFGPGTRLTVL.

The V call is TRBV18, the J call TRBJ1-5; 8 positions match TRBD1. Germline V gene lookup returns CDR1 KGHSH and CDR2 LQKENI. The CDR3 runs to 14 residues. V shed 6 bases and J 4 bases; nucleotides not matched to a gene: 5. CDR3 sequence reads: CASSATGGNQPQHF. Written as DNA, the CDR3 is TGTGCCAGCTCGGCTACAGGGGGAAATCAGCCCCAGCATTTT. The whole variable domain, filled in from reference TRBV18 and TRBJ1-5, reads NAGVMQNPRHLVRRRGQEARLRCSPMKGHSHVYWYRQLPEEGLKFMVYLQKENIIDESGMPKERFSAEFPKEGPSILRIQQVVRGDSAAYFCASSATGGNQPQHFGDGTRLSIL.

The chain is built from TRBV7-9 and TRBJ2-1, with TRBD2 matching over 9 bases. The CDR3 has 14 amino acids. After removal of 8 bases from V and 3 bases from J, the junction contained 5 bases not matched to a gene. Per the germline V gene, CDR1 is SEHNR and CDR2 is FQNEAQ (reference sequence). The CDR3 is CASVTSGFYNEQFF. As DNA, the CDR3 is TGTGCCAGCGTGACTAGCGGATTCTACAATGAGCAGTTCTTC.

This clone was seen just once. The rearrangement joins TRBV19 to TRBJ1-1, with D tentatively TRBD1 (6 bases). Trimming stripped 7 bases from V and 4 bases from J, with 10 bases between. Germline CDR1 is LNHDA and CDR2 is SQIVND (reference sequence). CDR3 length equals 12 residues. The CDR3 reads CASNPGATEAFF. DNA of the CDR3: TGTGCCAGTAATCCAGGGGCCACTGAAGCTTTCTTT.

The chain is built from TRBV5-1 and TRBJ1-1; 8 nucleotides line up with TRBD1. The CDR3 runs to 18 residues. V dropped 3 bases and J dropped 6; count of bases not matched to a gene: 19. CDR1 is SGHRS, CDR2 YFSETQ, per germline. CDR3 region: CASSSALISTGEDPEAFF. The CDR3 DNA reads TGCGCCAGCAGCTCCGCGTTAATATCGACAGGGGAGGATCCTGAAGCTTTCTTT.

This sequence joins TRBV6-5 and TRBJ2-3; 7 bases match TRBD2. From germline, CDR1 is MNHEY and CDR2 SVGAGI. The CDR3 runs to 14 residues. Trimming removed 4 bases from V and 2 bases from J; junction bases left unmatched: 3. The CDR3 DNA is TGTGCCAGCAGTTTAGCGGGTATCACAGATACGCAGTATTTT. Its protein product is CASSLAGITDTQYF.

The chain employs TRBV2 and TRBJ2-3, with D unresolved. The CDR3 is made up of 15 amino acids. Germline assignment: CDR1 SNHLY and CDR2 FYNNEI. V dropped 3 bases and J dropped 0 bases, with 10 bases sitting between them. The CDR3 loop is CASSEVLTSTDTQYF. The CDR3 region has the DNA TGTGCCAGCAGTGAGGTCCTAACTAGCACAGATACGCAGTATTTT.

The chain employs TRBV7-2 and TRBJ2-2; D is unresolved. This CDR3 is built from 15 residues. Germline CDR1 is SGHTA and CDR2 is FQGNSA. V lost 5 bases, J lost 7 bases, and 17 bases lay in between. In DNA, the CDR3 is TGTGCCAGCAGCCCCCGGGTCTCGATTGACGGGGAGCTGTTTTTT. Its protein product is CASSPRVSIDGELFF.

This clone showed up just once. The chain joins TRBV4-1 to TRBJ2-1; no clear D gene. Looked up from germline, CDR1 is MGHRA and CDR2 is YSYEKL. This CDR3 contains 14 residues. Trimming cost V 0 bases and J 8 bases, with 11 bases left between them. As DNA, the CDR3 is TGCGCCAGCAGCCAAGATGTTAGCAGAGATGAGCAGTTCTTC. This gives the protein CASSQDVSRDEQFF.

CDR3 sequence: CASSLDREDEQFF. The CDR3 DNA reads as TGTGCCAGCAGCTTAGACAGGGAAGATGAGCAGTTCTTC. V gene TRBV11-3 combines with J gene TRBJ2-1; TRBD1 might be the D (5 bases). CDR3 length equals 13 residues. The germline CDR1 and CDR2 sequences are SGHNT and YENEEA. V was shortened by 0 bases and J by 8 bases, with 8 bases between the two germline ends.

The chain couples TRBV7-9 to TRBJ2-1, with 10 bases matching TRBD2. CDR1 and CDR2 from the germline V gene are SEHNR and FQNEAQ (reference sequence). This CDR3 contains 18 residues. The junction had 9 bases not matched to a gene; V was cut back by 0 bases and J by 4 bases. CDR3 in amino acids: CASSLARTSGTAYNEQFF. In DNA, the CDR3 is TGTGCCAGCAGCTTAGCCCGGACTAGCGGCACAGCATACAATGAGCAGTTCTTC.

The chain employs TRBV5-1 and TRBJ1-1, with D maybe TRBD1 (5 bases). The CDR3 spans 13 residues. CDR1 is SGHRS and CDR2 is YFSETQ in the germline V gene. V was cut by 4 bases and J by 2 bases, with 9 bases left in between. The CDR3 here is CASSRDRNTEAFF. For the CDR3, the DNA is TGCGCCAGCAGCCGCGACAGAAACACTGAAGCTTTCTTT.

The chain links TRBV6-5 to TRBJ1-2, with D hard to call. The V end was cut by 2 bases, the J end by 4 bases, with 11 bases between. Germline V gene sequence: CDR1 MNHEY, CDR2 SVGAGI. The CDR3 covers 14 residues. CDR3 coding DNA: TGTGCCAGCAGTTACACTCACTCGATCTATGGCTACACCTTC. Protein sequence: CASSYTHSIYGYTF.

This clone was seen only a few times. This sequence joins TRBV4-3 and TRBJ1-6; no clear D gene. Germline CDR1 and CDR2: LGHNA and YSLEER. The CDR3 totals 14 residues. Trimming took 1 base from V and 6 from J, leaving 7 bases between them. CDR3 nucleotide sequence: TGCGCCAGCAGCCAAGGAACCAGTAATTCACCCCTCCACTTT. Residues: CASSQGTSNSPLHF.

The V call is TRBV6-5, the J call TRBJ2-1, with 7 bases aligning to TRBD2. The germline CDR1 and CDR2 sequences are MNHEY and SVGAGI. J gave up 6 bases and V 4 bases, and 9 bases lay outside the gene matches. The CDR3 spans 15 residues. The CDR3 bases are TGTGCCAGCAGTTGGGGAGGGAAAAGAATCAATGAGCAGTTCTTC. Its protein is CASSWGGKRINEQFF.

This clone was counted between two and nine times. The chain combines TRBV2 with TRBJ2-5; D remains unclear. The germline V and J ends were trimmed by 10 bases and 0 bases, with 12 bases remaining between them. The germline CDR1 and CDR2 sequences are SNHLY and FYNNEI. The CDR3 sequence is 13 residues long. In nucleotides, the CDR3 is TGTGCCACATCTAAACGGTACCAAGAGACCCAGTACTTC. Translating it yields CATSKRYQETQYF.

This chain uses TRBV11-3 with TRBJ2-1, with 9 bases lining up with TRBD2. The V gene end was trimmed by 4 bases and the J gene end by 5 bases; junction bases not matched to a gene: 6. The CDR3 sequence is 15 residues long. Germline V gives CDR1 SGHNT, CDR2 YENEEA. The CDR3 region has the DNA TGTGCCAGCAGCTCCCGACTAGCGGTCCACAATGAGCAGTTCTTC. Its translation: CASSSRLAVHNEQFF.

This clone was observed a single time. The J gene is TRBJ2-1, the V gene TRBV20-1; D uncertain. CDR3 length equals 11 residues. Trimming stripped 2 bases from V and 4 bases from J, with 3 bases between. Germline V gives CDR1 DFQATT, CDR2 SNEGSKA (reference sequence). The CDR3 sequence is CSARSYNEQFF. In DNA form, the CDR3 reads TGCAGTGCTAGATCTTACAATGAGCAGTTCTTC.

This clone was detected once. The chain carries TRBV5-1 and TRBJ2-1; TRBD1 agrees at 8 bases. With V trimmed by 3 bases and J by 0 bases, 11 bases remained unmatched. Germline CDR1 SGHRS, CDR2 YFSETQ. CDR3 length: 18 residues. The CDR3 sequence is CASSSGQGLPSSYNEQFF. In DNA, the CDR3 is TGCGCCAGCAGCTCCGGACAGGGTCTACCAAGCTCCTACAATGAGCAGTTCTTC.

The gene calls are TRBV18 and TRBJ2-3; D remains ambiguous. The germline CDR1 and CDR2 sequences are KGHSH and LQKENI. The ends were cut back, 3 bases at V and 14 bases at J, with 6 bases in the middle. This CDR3 is built from 9 residues. CDR3 sequence (DNA): TGTGCCAGCTCACCCGGGTGGTATTTT. Its protein product is CASSPGWYF.

The chain recombines TRBV6-4 with TRBJ2-3, with TRBD2 matching 11 bases. The CDR3 sequence is 16 residues long. After removal of 3 bases from V and 1 base from J, the junction contained 3 bases not matched to a gene. Germline CDR1 reads MRHNA; CDR2 reads SNTAGT. This CDR3 reads CASSELAGVGTDTQYF. CDR3 DNA: TGTGCCAGCAGTGAACTAGCGGGAGTAGGCACAGATACGCAGTATTTT.

The CDR3 loop is CASSLTGSSYEQYF. Written as DNA, the CDR3 is TGTGCCAGCTCCCTCACAGGGAGCTCCTACGAGCAGTACTTC. The chain is built from TRBV18 and TRBJ2-7; D possibly corresponds to TRBD1 (6 bases). V dropped 6 bases and J dropped 0 bases, with 12 bases sitting between them. CDR3 length: 14 amino acids. Germline lookup yields CDR1 KGHSH and CDR2 LQKENI.

This clone was observed a single time. The J gene is TRBJ1-6, the V gene TRBV21-1. TRBV21-1 is designated a pseudogene. This CDR3 has 14 amino acids. CDR3 protein: CASSKGGGNSPLHF. The DNA for the CDR3 is TGTGCCAGCAGCAAGGGCGGAGGAAATTCACCCCTCCACTTT.

The chain combines TRBV2 with TRBJ1-2; possible D gene TRBD1, 6 bases. Trimming pared 5 bases from V and 5 bases from J, leaving 9 bases between. Germline CDR1 reads SNHLY; CDR2 reads FYNNEI. The CDR3 loop spans 12 amino acids. CDR3 sequence reads: CASSTGPYGYTF. In DNA, the CDR3 is TGTGCCAGCAGTACAGGGCCGTATGGCTACACCTTC.

The chain is built from TRBV5-5 and TRBJ2-7, with 10 bases lining up with TRBD2. The V gene's germline CDR1 is SGHKS and CDR2 YYEKEE (reference sequence). This CDR3 spans 14 amino acids. V lost 4 bases, J lost 3 bases, and 4 bases stayed unmatched. The CDR3 DNA reads as TGTGCCAGCAGCGAGGGACTAGCGCTCTACGAGCAGTACGTC. Translated, it gives CASSEGLALYEQYV.

The V and J genes are TRBV4-2 and TRBJ2-5; perhaps TRBD1 as D (6 bases). The germline V gene encodes CDR1 LGHNA and CDR2 YNFKEQ. The CDR3 runs 15 residues. The V and J ends lost 1 base and 3 bases respectively, with 12 bases between them. CDR3 nucleotide sequence: TGTGCCAGCAGCCAAGGCCAGGGGAAAGAAGAGACCCAGTACTTC. Translating it yields CASSQGQGKEETQYF.

This clone occurred once. The chain recombines TRBV10-2 with TRBJ2-1, with 13 bases that match TRBD2. Germline CDR1 reads WSHSY; CDR2 reads SAAADI. With V trimmed by 5 bases and J by 0 bases, 7 bases remained unmatched. The CDR3 loop spans 18 amino acids. The CDR3 here is CASSKLAGGLSSYNEQFF. Here the CDR3 DNA reads TGCGCCAGCAGTAAACTAGCGGGAGGGTTAAGCTCCTACAATGAGCAGTTCTTC.